The 18 T cell receptor beta chains reported below all come from one sample, sequenced in a study of blood T cells in healthy people across ages. A sample-barcoded 5' primer and a J-beta primer mix were used in a second PCR of roughly 7 to 11 cycles. TCRdb reanalysed the 5' RACE reads using MiXCR and keeps one entry per CDR3 protein. The sample records about a million distinct CDR3 sequences, roughly 51% being singletons. Material for sequencing was blood. Receptor source: a woman aged 55-75 years in good health.

This rearrangement joins TRBV5-5 to TRBJ1-2; D ambiguous. Trimming cost V 4 bases and J 3 bases, with 13 bases left between them. Germline CDR1 and CDR2: SGHKS and YYEKEE (reference sequence). The CDR3 covers 14 residues. CDR3 loop: CASSIISGHYGYTF. In DNA form, the CDR3 reads TGTGCCAGCAGCATAATATCCGGGCACTATGGCTACACCTTC. Supplemented by reference TRBV5-5 and TRBJ1-2, the full variable domain reads DAGVTQSPTHLIKTRGQQVTLRCSPISGHKSVSWYQQVLGQGPQFIFQYYEKEERGRGNFPDRFSARQFPNYSSELNVNALLLGDSALYLCASSIISGHYGYTFGSGTRLTVV.

This clonotype was observed a few times. This chain uses TRBV4-1 with TRBJ2-7; D unclear. Trimming cost V 3 bases and J 2 bases, with 11 bases left between them. This CDR3 contains 14 residues. Germline V gives CDR1 MGHRA, CDR2 YSYEKL. The CDR3 DNA follows: TGCGCCAGCAGCCATAAAGGCAATGCCTACGAGCAGTACTTC. Translating it yields CASSHKGNAYEQYF.

This clonotype was recorded many times. V usage is TRBV29-1 and J usage is TRBJ2-7; D remains ambiguous. The CDR3 consists of 13 residues. Germline V gives CDR1 SQVTM, CDR2 ANQGSEA. V dropped 1 base and J dropped 0 bases, with 7 bases sitting between them. The CDR3, as DNA: TGCAGCGTTGAAGGCCTAAGCTCCTACGAGCAGTACTTC. Its protein product is CSVEGLSSYEQYF.

This CDR3 reads CASSQTGPTQPQHF. CDR3 nucleotides: TGCGCCAGCAGCCAAACAGGTCCCACCCAGCCCCAGCATTTT. The chain joins TRBV4-1 to TRBJ1-5, with a weak D call TRBD1 (5 bases). The CDR3 is made up of 14 amino acids. V lost 2 bases, J lost 7 bases, and 12 bases lay in between. CDR1 MGHRA and CDR2 YSYEKL come from the germline V gene.

V usage is TRBV20-1 and J usage is TRBJ1-1; a weak D match, TRBD1 (6 bases). This CDR3 has 14 residues. Germline V gene sequence: CDR1 DFQATT, CDR2 SNEGSKA (reference sequence). The germline V and J ends were trimmed by 3 bases and 1 base, with 12 bases remaining between them. The CDR3 loop is CSASPRTANTEAFF. The CDR3 coding sequence is TGCAGTGCTAGTCCGAGGACAGCGAACACTGAAGCTTTCTTT.

J is TRBJ2-7 and V is TRBV5-5; D is ambiguous. Germline loops: CDR1 SGHKS, CDR2 YYEKEE (reference sequence). Trimming stripped 0 bases from V and 3 bases from J, with 16 bases between. The CDR3 loop spans 16 amino acids. The CDR3 nucleotides are TGTGCCAGCAGCTTGGCGGGCAGTCAATCGTACTACGAGCAGTACTTC. It codes for CASSLAGSQSYYEQYF.

For this clonotype: An end of the junction does not agree with germline; a read error may underlie this. The chain couples TRBV3-1 to TRBJ2-4; TRBD2 agrees at 10 bases. This CDR3 has 17 residues. Germline V gene sequence: CDR1 LGHDT, CDR2 YNNKEL (reference sequence). The CDR3 nucleotides read TGTGCCTGCAGCCAAGATCCACTAGCGGGGTATGAAAACATTCAGTACTTC. Translating gives CACSQDPLAGYENIQYF.

The J gene is TRBJ2-7, the V gene TRBV28; 9 nucleotides line up with TRBD2. V gave up 4 bases and J gave up 6 bases; unmatched junction bases: 13. The CDR3 loop spans 16 amino acids. Per the germline V gene, CDR1 is MDHEN and CDR2 is SYDVKM. DNA of the CDR3: TGTGCCAGCAGTTCCCCTGGGGTTAGCGGGAGCGGCGAGCAGTACTTC. This translates into CASSSPGVSGSGEQYF. Full variable domain (outside the CDR3, taken from reference TRBV28 and TRBJ2-7): DVKVTQSSRYLVKRTGEKVFLECVQDMDHENMFWYRQDPGLGLRLIYFSYDVKMKEKGDIPEGYSVSREKKERFSLILESASTNQTSMYLCASSSPGVSGSGEQYFGPGTRLTVT.

In its sample, this clonotype was seen a few times. This chain links TRBV6-4 with TRBJ2-3; possible D gene TRBD1, 6 bases. Looked up from germline, CDR1 is MRHNA and CDR2 is SNTAGT. This CDR3 has 16 amino acids. Trimming took off 4 bases at V and 6 bases at J, with 20 bases between the two ends. This CDR3 is CASSALATGPIDTQYF. The DNA for the CDR3 is TGTGCCAGCAGTGCCTTGGCGACAGGCCCAATCGATACGCAGTATTTT.

This clonotype was detected a few times. This chain uses TRBV5-1 with TRBJ2-1; TRBD2 is a possible D gene (6 bases). V gave up 0 bases and J gave up 3 bases, with 13 bases separating them. Germline V gives CDR1 SGHRS, CDR2 YFSETQ. This CDR3 region has 16 residues. CDR3 bases: TGCGCCAGCAGCTTGGGCGCTAGCGTTTTCTACAATGAGCAGTTCTTC. Amino acids: CASSLGASVFYNEQFF.

As regards this clonotype: One end of the junction does not line up with germline, which may come from a read error. V usage is TRBV7-2 and J usage is TRBJ2-5, with TRBD1 as a possible D gene (6 bases). CDR1 and CDR2 from the germline V gene are SGHTA and FQGNSA. This CDR3 region has 15 residues. CDR3 nucleotides: TGTGCCAGCAGCTTAGACAGGGCGTACCAAGGGACCCAGTACTTC. Its translation: CASSLDRAYQGTQYF. Variable domain in full (rest from reference TRBV7-2 and TRBJ2-5): GAGVSQSPSNKVTEKGKDVELRCDPISGHTALYWYRQSLGQGLEFLIYFQGNSAPDKSGLPSDRFSAERTGGSVSTLTIQRTQQEDSAVYLCASSLDRAYQGTQYFGPGTRLLVL.

This clonotype was counted once. The CDR3 region is CASSSPSGVQAEQFF. Written as DNA, the CDR3 is TGTGCCAGCAGCTCGCCTAGCGGGGTCCAAGCTGAGCAGTTCTTC. This rearrangement joins TRBV13 to TRBJ2-1; 9 bases are shared with TRBD2. Germline trimming cut 4 bases from V and 9 bases from J; bases unmatched to any gene: 10. CDR1 is PRHDT and CDR2 is FYEKMQ in the germline V gene (reference sequence). CDR3 length equals 15 residues.

In this sample, this clonotype turned up a few times. V is TRBV27 and J is TRBJ2-7, with 9 bases aligning to TRBD2. J lost 2 bases, V lost 1 base, and 9 bases had no gene match. CDR1 MNHEY and CDR2 SMNVEV come from the germline V gene (reference sequence). The CDR3 is 17 residues long. CDR3 coding DNA: TGTGCCAGCAGTTTATTTTCTAGCGGGACGCGTCCCTACGAGCAGTACTTC. Translating gives CASSLFSSGTRPYEQYF.

This chain connects TRBV24-1 to TRBJ2-1, with 9 bases lining up with TRBD1. CDR3 length equals 15 residues. V trimming: 10 bases; J trimming: 6 bases; junction bases outside the gene matches: 12. Germline V gene lookup returns CDR1 KGHDR and CDR2 SFDVKD. CDR3: CATSPSGQGGNEQFF. In nucleotides, the CDR3 is TGTGCCACTTCACCATCGGGACAGGGTGGCAATGAGCAGTTCTTC.

The chain links TRBV4-1 to TRBJ1-2; D gene ambiguous. The CDR3 contains 13 residues. V lost 3 bases and J 0 bases, leaving 5 bases between the germline ends. CDR1 and CDR2 from the germline V gene are MGHRA and YSYEKL. In nucleotides, the CDR3 is TGCGCCAGCAGCCATTGGGCTAACTATGGCTACACCTTC. It specifies CASSHWANYGYTF.

The chain links TRBV6-6 to TRBJ2-7, with D hard to call. V was clipped by 5 bases and J by 3 bases, with 11 bases between them. CDR1 and CDR2 (germline): MNHNY, SVGAGI (reference sequence). CDR3 length equals 13 residues. The CDR3 protein is CASSLIINYEQYF. Here the CDR3 DNA reads TGTGCCAGCAGTCTAATAATAAACTACGAGCAGTACTTC.

This clonotype was seen more than once but under ten times. This chain connects TRBV4-1 to TRBJ2-5, with no clear D. The CDR3 loop spans 14 amino acids. Looked up from germline, CDR1 is MGHRA and CDR2 is YSYEKL. The V end was cut by 1 base, the J end by 7 bases, with 13 bases between. The CDR3 bases are TGCGCCAGCAGCCAAGTGGATCCGCGAGGGACCCAGTACTTC. It encodes CASSQVDPRGTQYF.

The chain has TRBV7-9 and TRBJ1-4, with unresolved D. Trimming removed 7 bases at V and 4 bases at J, with 10 bases between. This CDR3 contains 13 residues. CDR1 SEHNR and CDR2 FQNEAQ come from the germline V gene (reference sequence). The CDR3 region is CASNQQNNEKLFF. The CDR3 region has the DNA TGTGCCAGCAATCAACAGAATAATGAAAAACTGTTTTTT.